This TCR beta chain was documented in a study of shared clonotypes between healthy human individuals. The data were produced by immunoSEQ multiplex PCR, yet TCRdb's version contains in-frame clones alone and is incomplete. The table lists over 2 million clones, 95% of them singletons. V lost 2 bases and J 2 bases, leaving 10 bases between the germline ends. CDR1 and CDR2 from the germline V gene are SGHRS and YFSETQ. The CDR3 is 15 amino acids. Healthy HIV-negative adults without recent acute infections or vaccinations served as donors. Concerning this clone: The antigen remains unidentified. The sample has other DNA sequences that encode this CDR3 too.

Broader study findings: Sampling covered blood only; tissue repertoires likely differ. As a rule, naive subsets had a larger estimated richness than memory subsets.

The clonotype comes from a man younger than 35 in good health. This chain links TRBV5-1 with TRBJ2-2, with no clear D. The sequenced sample was naive CD4+ T cells sorted from blood. Subset in this sample: CD45RA+ positively selected. The CDR3 spells CASSFGQVNTGELFF. CDR3 DNA: TGCGCCAGCAGCTTTGGCCAGGTTAACACCGGGGAGCTGTTTTTT.